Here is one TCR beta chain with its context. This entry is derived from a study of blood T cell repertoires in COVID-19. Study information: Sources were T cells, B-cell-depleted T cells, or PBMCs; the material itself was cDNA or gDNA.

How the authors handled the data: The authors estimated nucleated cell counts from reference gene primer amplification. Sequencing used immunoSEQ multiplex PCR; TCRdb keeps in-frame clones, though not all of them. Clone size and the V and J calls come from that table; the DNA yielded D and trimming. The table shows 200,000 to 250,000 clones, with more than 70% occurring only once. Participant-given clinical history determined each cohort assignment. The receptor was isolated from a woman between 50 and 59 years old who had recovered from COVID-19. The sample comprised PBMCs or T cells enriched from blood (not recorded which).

The CDR3 nucleotides are TGTGCCAGCAGCTTTTCCCTAGCGGGATCGCAAGAGACCCAGTACTTC. This sequence encodes CASSFSLAGSQETQYF. This chain links TRBV5-4 with TRBJ2-5; the match to TRBD2 covers 9 bases. From germline, CDR1 is SGHNT and CDR2 YYREEE (reference sequence). The CDR3 is 16 residues long. Trimming cost V 2 bases and J 2 bases; bases outside gene matches: 7.